One sample yielded the 20 T cell receptor beta chains listed below, sequenced in a study of glioma-infiltrating T cells after dendritic cell vaccination. Profiled with immunoSEQ multiplex PCR; TCRdb holds only in-frame clones, not every one. Seen here are approximately 99,000 clones, 65% to 85% observed once, and the top ten hold 5% to 7%. Time point described: after dendritic cell vaccination, including at tumor progression/relapse. The sample here was blood, taken after dendritic cell vaccination. The receptors were gathered from a human donor with glioblastoma.

This chain joins TRBV18 and TRBJ1-2; no definite D call. The V and J ends lost 1 base and 0 bases respectively, with 18 bases between them. This CDR3 comprises 18 residues. Looked up from germline, CDR1 is KGHSH and CDR2 is LQKENI. CDR3 nucleotide sequence: TGTGCCAGCTCACCACTCCATCGACAAGCTTCAGCTAACTATGGCTACACCTTC. It translates to CASSPLHRQASANYGYTF.

CDR3 sequence: CASSLSGTSDTSTQYF. The DNA for the CDR3 is TGTGCCAGCAGCTTATCCGGGACTAGCGACACTTCTACGCAGTATTTT. The chain carries TRBV7-6 and TRBJ2-3, with TRBD2 matching 10 bases. The CDR3 is made up of 16 amino acids. V shed 2 bases and J 8 bases; nucleotides not matched to a gene: 10. Germline loops: CDR1 SGHVS, CDR2 FNYEAQ.

In DNA, the CDR3 is TGTGCCAGCAGCACACTCAGACAGGGCGATCGCTTGGGGACCCAGTACTTC. It codes for CASSTLRQGDRLGTQYF. This chain connects TRBV5-6 to TRBJ2-5; 7 nucleotides line up with TRBD1. V lost 4 bases, J lost 7 bases, and 19 bases stayed unmatched. Germline CDR1 SGHDT, CDR2 YYEEEE. This CDR3 contains 17 residues.

The chain uses TRBV18 and TRBJ1-1; TRBD1 agrees at 8 bases. The V gene's germline CDR1 is KGHSH and CDR2 LQKENI. J was trimmed by 0 bases and V by 3 bases; bases with no gene match: 3. CDR3 length equals 15 residues. CDR3 bases: TGTGCCAGCTCACCGGGACAGGCAATGAACACTGAAGCTTTCTTT. It is translated as CASSPGQAMNTEAFF.

The gene calls are TRBV5-5 and TRBJ2-7; tentative D call: TRBD1 (5 bases). This CDR3 region has 16 residues. The germline V gene encodes CDR1 SGHKS and CDR2 YYEKEE (reference sequence). The germline V and J ends were trimmed by 6 bases and 2 bases, with 21 bases remaining between them. DNA of the CDR3: TGTGCCAGCAACCGAATGGGTATAGGGGCACCCTACGAGCAGTACTTC. Translated: CASNRMGIGAPYEQYF. Full variable domain (remainder filled in from reference TRBV5-5 and TRBJ2-7): DAGVTQSPTHLIKTRGQQVTLRCSPISGHKSVSWYQQVLGQGPQFIFQYYEKEERGRGNFPDRFSARQFPNYSSELNVNALLLGDSALYLCASNRMGIGAPYEQYFGPGTRLTVT.

The CDR3 loop reads CASSSAGPNTGELFF. Written as DNA, the CDR3 is TGTGCCAGCAGTTCAGCGGGGCCCAACACCGGGGAGCTGTTTTTT. The genes are TRBV11-3 and TRBJ2-2, with TRBD2 matching 7 bases. With 6 bases clipped from V and 2 bases from J, the junction kept 6 bases outside the gene matches. Germline V CDR1 and CDR2: SGHNT, YENEEA. The CDR3 covers 15 residues.

The rearrangement uses TRBV7-9 and TRBJ2-5; D is perhaps TRBD2 (5 bases). The J call may be faulty, since TRBJ2-7 better matches the DNA end. Germline CDR1 and CDR2: SEHNR and FQNEAQ (reference sequence). The CDR3 is 15 amino acids. The CDR3 DNA sequence: TGTGCCAGCAGCTTAGGTCTTGAGGGAGAGGACGAGCAGTACTTC. Amino acid sequence: CASSLGLEGEDEQYF.

The chain combines TRBV28 with TRBJ2-7, with 7 bases matching TRBD2. Germline assignment: CDR1 MDHEN and CDR2 SYDVKM. There are 14 residues in the CDR3. V shed 9 bases, J shed 2 bases, and the junction held 10 bases outside the gene matches. CDR3 residues: CARPPTGGAYEQYF. Written as DNA, the CDR3 is TGTGCCAGACCGCCTACGGGAGGCGCCTACGAGCAGTACTTC.

V is TRBV9 and J is TRBJ1-1, with D hard to call. The germline V gene has CDR1 SGDLS and CDR2 YYNGEE. The germline V and J ends were trimmed by 0 bases and 0 bases, with 9 bases remaining between them. The CDR3 is 15 amino acids. The CDR3 coding sequence is TGTGCCAGCAGCGTAGTAGGGAGCATGAACACTGAAGCTTTCTTT. It yields the protein CASSVVGSMNTEAFF. Using reference TRBV9 and TRBJ1-1 for the parts outside the CDR3, the full variable domain is DSGVTQTPKHLITATGQRVTLRCSPRSGDLSVYWYQQSLDQGLQFLIQYYNGEERAKGNILERFSAQQFPDLHSELNLSSLELGDSALYFCASSVVGSMNTEAFFGQGTRLTVV.

J is TRBJ1-5 and V is TRBV2; D remains ambiguous. The V gene's germline CDR1 is SNHLY and CDR2 FYNNEI. Trimming removed 4 bases from V and 3 bases from J, with 16 bases in between. The length of the CDR3 is 16 residues. The CDR3 spells CASSGMGAASNQPQHF. The CDR3, as DNA: TGTGCCAGCAGTGGTATGGGAGCTGCTTCCAATCAGCCCCAGCATTTT.

V usage is TRBV21-1 and J usage is TRBJ2-1; no DNA check was done on the table's D call, TRBD1. TRBV21-1 has pseudogene status. The CDR3 length is 18 residues. The CDR3 coding sequence is TGTGCCAGCAGCATCCCCGATACCGGGACAGGAAGGTGCAATGAGCAGTTCTTC. Its protein is CASSIPDTGTGRCNEQFF.

This clone has just a few counts. The chain joins TRBV6-5 to TRBJ1-2, with D maybe TRBD1 (6 bases). The CDR3 totals 13 residues. V was cut by 6 bases and J by 2 bases, with 10 bases left in between. CDR1 and CDR2 (germline): MNHEY, SVGAGI. CDR3 in amino acids: CASRDQGNYGYTF. The CDR3, as DNA: TGTGCCAGCAGAGATCAGGGGAACTATGGCTACACCTTC.

There are a few counts of this clone. This chain joins TRBV6-1 and TRBJ1-2; 10 nucleotides line up with TRBD1. This CDR3 has 14 residues. Trimming took 6 bases from V and 3 from J; bases not matched to a gene: 4. Germline CDR1 is MNHNS and CDR2 is SASEGT. The CDR3 is CASRTGGHYYGYTF. The CDR3 coding sequence is TGTGCCAGCAGGACAGGGGGCCACTACTATGGCTACACCTTC.

V is TRBV19 and J is TRBJ2-7; maybe TRBD1 (5 bases). This CDR3 has 16 amino acids. V was pared by 2 bases and J by 3 bases, with 17 bases between. Germline V gene sequence: CDR1 LNHDA, CDR2 SQIVND (reference sequence). The chain's CDR3 is CASSIRGGEPGYEQYF. The CDR3 coding sequence is TGTGCCAGTAGTATAAGGGGCGGAGAACCGGGCTACGAGCAGTACTTC. Complete variable domain (other parts from reference TRBV19 and TRBJ2-7): DGGITQSPKYLFRKEGQNVTLSCEQNLNHDAMYWYRQDPGQGLRLIYYSQIVNDFQKGDIAEGYSVSREKKESFPLTVTSAQKNPTAFYLCASSIRGGEPGYEQYFGPGTRLTVT.

This chain joins TRBV11-1 and TRBJ2-5; 9 positions match TRBD1. Per the germline V gene, CDR1 is SGHAT and CDR2 is FQDESV (reference sequence). The CDR3 consists of 15 residues. The J segment lost 2 bases and the V segment lost 6 bases, leaving 7 bases of the junction unmatched. CDR3 amino acids: CASRYRDRAQETQYF. DNA of the CDR3: TGTGCCAGCAGATACCGGGACAGGGCTCAAGAGACCCAGTACTTC.

DNA for the CDR3: TGTGCCAGCAGCTATTCAGCGGACTGGAACTACGAGCAGTACTTC. Translated, it gives CASSYSADWNYEQYF. The V call is TRBV27, the J call TRBJ2-7, with D perhaps matching TRBD2 (5 bases). The CDR3 has 15 residues. Trimming stripped 6 bases from V and 3 bases from J, with 18 bases between. Per germline, CDR1 MNHEY and CDR2 SMNVEV (reference sequence).

CDR3 bases: TGTGCCAGCAGTACTACAGGGAAACGGAATGGCTACACCTTC. The encoded protein is CASSTTGKRNGYTF. The rearrangement joins TRBV27 to TRBJ1-2; D perhaps matches TRBD1 (6 bases). The germline CDR1 and CDR2 sequences are MNHEY and SMNVEV (reference sequence). Trimming removed 5 bases at V and 6 bases at J, with 16 bases between. The CDR3 loop spans 14 amino acids.

The V call is TRBV27, the J call TRBJ1-2; a weak D match, TRBD1 (5 bases). V lost 6 bases and J lost 4, with 27 bases in between. Germline CDR1 is MNHEY and CDR2 is SMNVEV (reference sequence). The CDR3 is 18 amino acids. The CDR3 DNA is TGTGCCAGCAGACCCTTATCGGGGGGGGGTCGTAAGGGCTATGGCTACACCTTC. Residues: CASRPLSGGGRKGYGYTF.

V is TRBV30 and J is TRBJ1-2; D perhaps matches TRBD1 (5 bases). Germline CDR1 and CDR2: GTSNPN and SVGIG (reference sequence). The CDR3 covers 13 residues. Trimming pared 3 bases from V and 4 bases from J, leaving 12 bases between. For the CDR3, the DNA is TGTGCCTGGAGAGAGCAGGGCGTCTATGGCTACACCTTC. It specifies CAWREQGVYGYTF. The whole variable domain, remainder taken from reference TRBV30 and TRBJ1-2, is SQTIHQWPATLVQPVGSPLSLECTVEGTSNPNLYWYRQAAGRGLQLLFYSVGIGQISSEVPQNLSASRPQDRQFILSSKKLLLSDSGFYLCAWREQGVYGYTFGSGTRLTVV.

The chain combines TRBV2 with TRBJ1-5, with TRBD1 identical over 9 bases. The CDR3 runs 17 residues. Germline-derived CDR1 and CDR2 are SNHLY and FYNNEI. J lost 7 bases, V lost 7 bases, and 17 bases had no gene match. In nucleotides, the CDR3 is TGTGCCAGCAACTTCCGCTTCCGTCCGGGACAGGGCCAGCCCCAGCATTTT. It yields the protein CASNFRFRPGQGQPQHF.